The clone carrying this T cell receptor beta chain was seen more than once but under ten times. The record originates from a study of blood T cells in healthy people across ages. The CDR3 is 16 residues long. Germline V gene data show CDR1 as LGHNA and CDR2 as YSLEER. Primed by a sample-barcoded 5' primer and a J-beta primer mix, a second PCR proceeded for 7 to 11 cycles. Using its own MiXCR run on the 5' RACE reads, TCRdb lists one record per CDR3 protein. The sample holds about 970,000 distinct CDR3 sequences, roughly half seen once. The material sequenced was blood. The sequence was collected from a woman aged 55 to 70 in good health. This sequence joins TRBV4-3 and TRBJ2-1; TRBD2 agrees at 11 bases. The J call is in doubt because the DNA end fits TRBJ2-7 better. The CDR3 DNA reads as TGCGCCAGCAGCCTCATTAGCGGGAGGGCCTACAATGAGCAGTACTTC. It yields the protein CASSLISGRAYNEQYF.